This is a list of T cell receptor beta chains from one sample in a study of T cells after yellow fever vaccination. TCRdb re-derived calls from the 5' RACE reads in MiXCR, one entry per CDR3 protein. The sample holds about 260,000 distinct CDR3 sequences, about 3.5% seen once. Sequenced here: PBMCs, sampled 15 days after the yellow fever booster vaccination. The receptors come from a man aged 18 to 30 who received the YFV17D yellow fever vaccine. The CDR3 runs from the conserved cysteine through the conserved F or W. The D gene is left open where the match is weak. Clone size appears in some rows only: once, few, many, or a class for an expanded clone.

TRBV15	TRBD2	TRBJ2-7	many	CATRSSGTYEQYF	TGTGCCACCAGATCTAGCGGAACCTACGAGCAGTACTTC
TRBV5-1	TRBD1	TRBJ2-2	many	CASSLAGTDTGELFF	TGCGCCAGCAGCTTGGCCGGGACAGACACCGGGGAGCTGTTTTTT
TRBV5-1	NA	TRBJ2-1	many	CASRLAGWTYNEQFF	TGCGCCAGCAGACTGGCGGGGTGGACCTACAATGAGCAGTTCTTC
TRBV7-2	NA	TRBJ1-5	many	CASSWSGTLGQPQHF	TGTGCCAGCAGCTGGTCCGGGACTCTAGGACAGCCCCAGCATTTT
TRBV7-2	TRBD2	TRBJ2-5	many	CASSLLSGSGGPWKTQYF	TGTGCCAGCAGCTTACTTTCGGGTAGCGGGGGGCCCTGGAAGACCCAGTACTTC
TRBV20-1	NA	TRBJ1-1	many	CSASNPIGGNTEAFF	TGCAGTGCTAGTAACCCAATAGGTGGAAACACTGAAGCTTTCTTT
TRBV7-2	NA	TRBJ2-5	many	CASSLFPGARETQYF	TGTGCCAGCAGCTTATTTCCGGGGGCGCGGGAGACCCAGTACTTC
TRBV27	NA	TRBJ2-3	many	CASSLVTPDTQYF	TGTGCCAGCAGTTTAGTTACGCCAGATACGCAGTATTTT
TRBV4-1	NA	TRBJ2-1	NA	CASTKGHLQFF	TGCGCCAGCACTAAAGGACACTTGCAGTTCTTC
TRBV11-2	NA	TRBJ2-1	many	CASSSTRAGEQFF	TGTGCCAGCAGCTCAACTAGGGCCGGGGAGCAGTTCTTC
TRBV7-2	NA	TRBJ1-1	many	CASSLAPRVNSEAFF	TGTGCCAGCAGCTTAGCCCCCAGGGTAAACTCTGAAGCTTTCTTT
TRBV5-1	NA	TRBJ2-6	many	CASSPDRFSGANVLTF	TGCGCCAGCAGCCCGGACCGATTCTCTGGGGCCAACGTCCTGACTTTC
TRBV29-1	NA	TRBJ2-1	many	CSAVILTGEQFF	TGCAGCGCCGTCATTCTTACAGGGGAGCAGTTCTTC
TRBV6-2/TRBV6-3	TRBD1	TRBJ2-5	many	CASRTKQGTRETQYF	TGTGCCAGCAGAACGAAACAGGGGACGCGAGAGACCCAGTACTTC
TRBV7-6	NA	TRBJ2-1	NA	CASSLGEVGMNEQFF	TGTGCCAGCAGCTTAGGCGAGGTAGGGATGAATGAGCAGTTCTTC
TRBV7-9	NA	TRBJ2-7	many	CASSPGPGGPYEQYF	TGTGCCAGCAGCCCCGGCCCTGGAGGCCCCTACGAGCAGTACTTC
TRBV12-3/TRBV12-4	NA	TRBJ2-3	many	CASRPAREDTQYF	TGTGCCAGCAGACCAGCGAGGGAAGATACGCAGTATTTT
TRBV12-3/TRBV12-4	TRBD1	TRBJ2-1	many	CASSLAGTGNPNEQFF	TGTGCCAGCAGTTTAGCGGGGACAGGGAATCCGAATGAGCAGTTCTTC
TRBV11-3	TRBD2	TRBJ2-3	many	CASSAGGGDTQYF	TGTGCCAGCAGCGCGGGGGGGGGAGATACGCAGTATTTT
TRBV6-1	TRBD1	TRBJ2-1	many	CASSSTGVNEQFF	TGTGCCAGCAGTTCCACAGGGGTCAATGAGCAGTTCTTC
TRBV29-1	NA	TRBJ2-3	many	CSGHMWDTQYF	TGCAGCGGGCATATGTGGGATACGCAGTATTTT
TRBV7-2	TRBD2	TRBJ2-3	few	CASSISGVDKDTQYF	TGTGCCAGCAGCATTAGCGGGGTGGATAAAGATACGCAGTATTTT
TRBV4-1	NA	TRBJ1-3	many	CATSHFGGSGNTIYF	TGCGCCACCTCGCACTTCGGAGGGTCTGGAAACACCATATATTTT
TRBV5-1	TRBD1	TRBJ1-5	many	CASSLFRDRGADSNQPQHF	TGCGCCAGCAGCTTGTTCCGGGACAGGGGCGCGGATAGCAATCAGCCCCAGCATTTT
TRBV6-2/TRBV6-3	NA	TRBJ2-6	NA	CASSPGRGRVKGGANVLTF	TGTGCCAGCAGCCCCGGTCGGGGCAGGGTAAAGGGTGGGGCCAACGTCCTGACTTTC
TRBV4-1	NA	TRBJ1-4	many	CASSQDRVQGPATNEKLFF	TGCGCCAGCAGCCAAGATAGAGTCCAGGGGCCTGCAACTAATGAAAAACTGTTTTTT
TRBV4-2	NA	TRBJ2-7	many	CASSQEGNEWGSYEQYF	TGTGCCAGCAGCCAAGAAGGAAATGAATGGGGCTCCTACGAGCAGTACTTC
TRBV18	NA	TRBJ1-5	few	CASSPGQYGQPQHF	TGTGCCAGCTCACCAGGGCAGTACGGGCAGCCCCAGCATTTT
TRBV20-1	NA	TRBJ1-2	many	CSAREGYNYGYTF	TGCAGTGCTAGAGAGGGATACAACTATGGCTACACCTTC
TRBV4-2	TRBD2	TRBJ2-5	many	CASSRGSGGEGETQYF	TGTGCCAGCAGCCGAGGGAGCGGGGGAGAAGGAGAGACCCAGTACTTC
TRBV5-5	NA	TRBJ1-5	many	CASSVRDSQPQHF	TGTGCCAGCAGCGTAAGGGATTCTCAGCCCCAGCATTTT
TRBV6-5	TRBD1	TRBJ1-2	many	CASSYRDRSYGYTF	TGTGCCAGCAGTTACCGGGACAGGAGCTATGGCTACACCTTC
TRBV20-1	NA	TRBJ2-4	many	CSAVQLVAKNIQYF	TGCAGTGCAGTTCAGCTAGTAGCCAAAAACATTCAGTACTTC
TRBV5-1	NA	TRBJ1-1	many	CASSGTQNTEAFF	TGCGCCAGCAGCGGAACACAGAACACTGAAGCTTTCTTT
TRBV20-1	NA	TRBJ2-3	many	CSARRSPKDTQYF	TGCAGTGCTAGGAGGAGCCCCAAAGATACGCAGTATTTT
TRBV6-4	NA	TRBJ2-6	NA	CASSQGIVSGANVLTF	TGTGCCAGCTCCCAGGGAATTGTCTCTGGGGCCAACGTCCTGACTTTC
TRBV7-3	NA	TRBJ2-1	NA	CASSPINNEQFF	TGTGCCAGCAGCCCCATTAACAATGAGCAGTTCTTC
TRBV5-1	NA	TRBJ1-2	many	CASSLQGFAADYGYTF	TGCGCCAGCAGCTTGCAGGGGTTCGCCGCCGACTATGGCTACACCTTC
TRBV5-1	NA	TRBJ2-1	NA	CASSLATGYNNEQFF	TGCGCCAGCAGCTTGGCAACAGGGTATAACAATGAGCAGTTCTTC
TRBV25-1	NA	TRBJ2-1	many	CASSDDGFSYNEQFF	TGTGCCAGCAGTGACGACGGATTCTCCTACAATGAGCAGTTCTTC
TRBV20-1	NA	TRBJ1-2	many	CSARVRGLDYGYTF	TGCAGTGCTAGGGTTCGGGGTCTCGACTATGGCTACACCTTC
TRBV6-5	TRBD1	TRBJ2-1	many	CASSYSGQGYNEQFF	TGTGCCAGCAGTTACTCGGGACAGGGATACAATGAGCAGTTCTTC
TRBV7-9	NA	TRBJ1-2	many	CASSFGRNYGYTF	TGTGCCAGCAGCTTCGGCAGGAACTATGGCTACACCTTC
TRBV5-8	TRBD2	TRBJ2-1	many	CASSPSPSSGSYNEQFF	TGTGCCAGCAGCCCTTCTCCTTCTAGCGGCTCCTACAATGAGCAGTTCTTC
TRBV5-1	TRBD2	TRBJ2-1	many	CASSLFSGGARIDEQFF	TGCGCCAGCAGCTTGTTCAGCGGGGGGGCCAGGATCGATGAGCAGTTCTTC
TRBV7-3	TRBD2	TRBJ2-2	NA	CASSLIPLAGGLVAGELFF	TGTGCCAGCAGCTTAATTCCGCTAGCGGGGGGCCTTGTCGCCGGGGAGCTGTTTTTT
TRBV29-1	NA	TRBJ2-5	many	CSVEGGLRETQYF	TGCAGCGTTGAAGGAGGGTTACGGGAGACCCAGTACTTC
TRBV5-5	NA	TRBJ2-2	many	CASRNGQGTGELFF	TGTGCCAGCAGGAACGGGCAGGGCACCGGGGAGCTGTTTTTT
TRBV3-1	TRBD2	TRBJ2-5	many	CASSPTSGAETQYF	TGTGCCAGCAGCCCCACTAGCGGGGCCGAGACCCAGTACTTC
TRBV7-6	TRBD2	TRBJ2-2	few	CASSPFSGGATGELFF	TGTGCCAGCAGCCCCTTTAGCGGGGGCGCCACCGGGGAGCTGTTTTTT
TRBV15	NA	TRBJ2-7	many	CATSKSPEGVPASYEQYF	TGTGCCACCAGCAAGAGTCCGGAGGGGGTGCCAGCCTCATACGAGCAGTACTTC
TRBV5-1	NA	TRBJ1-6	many	CASSLTGRIYNSPLHF	TGCGCCAGCAGCTTGACAGGAAGGATCTATAATTCACCCCTCCACTTT
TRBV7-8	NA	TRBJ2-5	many	CASSPSTIQETQYF	TGTGCCAGCAGCCCGTCGACAATCCAAGAGACCCAGTACTTC
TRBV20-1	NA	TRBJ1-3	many	CSARVSGNTIYF	TGCAGTGCTAGGGTCTCTGGAAACACCATATATTTT
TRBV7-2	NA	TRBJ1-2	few	CASSLSQGGRNGYTF	TGTGCCAGCAGCTTATCACAGGGAGGGCGGAATGGCTACACCTTC
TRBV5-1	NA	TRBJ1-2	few	CASSPAGLNYGYTF	TGCGCCAGCAGCCCGGCGGGCCTCAACTATGGCTACACCTTC
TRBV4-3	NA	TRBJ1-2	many	CASSQDGGYYGYTF	TGCGCCAGCAGCCAAGATGGCGGCTATTATGGCTACACCTTC
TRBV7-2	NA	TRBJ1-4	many	CASSTQGHGSEKLFF	TGTGCCAGCAGCACTCAGGGTCATGGTAGTGAAAAACTGTTTTTT
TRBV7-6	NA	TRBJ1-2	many	CASSPGDLTYGYTF	TGTGCCAGCAGCCCCGGAGACCTCACCTATGGCTACACCTTC
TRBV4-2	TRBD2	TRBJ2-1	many	CASSQDGLAGGSSPYNEQFF	TGTGCCAGCAGCCAAGATGGACTAGCGGGGGGATCGAGCCCCTACAATGAGCAGTTCTTC